The 8 T cell receptor beta chains below come from one sample, sequenced in a study of post-analysis software for immune sequencing data (dated by TCRdb to 2013 to 2016). The library came from PCR. The instrument was an Illumina HiSeq 2500. To reduce PCR and sequencing biases, unique molecular identifiers were built into the TCR beta cDNA libraries. Through fastp at Q25 and MiXCR, TCRdb rebuilt clones from the public reads, retaining in-frame beta chains. Each entry is one CDR3 protein sequence, shown with its most common DNA and genes. This sample holds approximately 660,000 distinct CDR3 sequences; 59% were observed only once. Approximately 11% of the sample comes from the top ten. Their recognized antigens are unknown. The paper as a whole reports these results and caveats: Significantly higher frequencies in patients than in controls were found for roughly 5 TRBV segments, including TRBV5-6, TRBV5-1 and TRBV20-1.

Sequenced sample: blood. The receptors were gathered from a girl aged 2-10 years with multiple sclerosis.

V is TRBV30 and J is TRBJ2-2; the D is unclear. Trimming stripped 4 bases from V and 3 bases from J, with 3 bases between. The germline V gene has CDR1 GTSNPN and CDR2 SVGIG (reference sequence). The CDR3 totals 11 residues. The CDR3 DNA reads as TGTGCCTGGAAACACACCGGGGAGCTGTTTTTT. It encodes CAWKHTGELFF.

This clonotype has a single count. CDR3 bases: TGCAGCGCCTCCTGGGCGGGAGGCGACAATGAGCAGTTCTTC. Encoded protein: CSASWAGGDNEQFF. The chain has TRBV29-1 and TRBJ2-1, with 8 bases identical to TRBD2. V lost 7 bases and J lost 5; bases outside the gene matches: 10. The V gene's germline CDR1 is SQVTM and CDR2 ANQGSEA. The CDR3 is 14 residues long.

The chain couples TRBV4-3 to TRBJ1-4; 9 bases align to TRBD1. From germline, CDR1 is LGHNA and CDR2 YSLEER. The CDR3 runs to 11 residues. The V and J ends lost 3 bases and 13 bases, in that order; junction bases with no gene match: 0. The CDR3 here is CASSQGQGLFF. The CDR3 region has the DNA TGCGCCAGCAGCCAGGGACAGGGACTGTTTTTT.

CDR3 sequence: CASSLRLAEPYEQYF. The CDR3 nucleotides read TGCGCCAGCAGCTTGCGCCTAGCGGAGCCCTACGAGCAGTACTTC. The genes are TRBV5-1 and TRBJ2-7; 7 nucleotides agree with TRBD2. V dropped 1 base and J dropped 2; count of bases not matched to a gene: 6. Germline assignment: CDR1 SGHRS and CDR2 YFSETQ. The CDR3 is made up of 15 amino acids.

The chain uses TRBV12-3 or TRBV12-4 and TRBJ1-2; D is perhaps TRBD1 (6 bases). V shed 5 bases and J shed 5 bases, with 21 bases lying between them. This CDR3 is built from 16 residues. DNA for the CDR3: TGTGCCAGCAGTCTTAATCTACAGGGTCCCATTTATGGCTACACCTTC. This encodes CASSLNLQGPIYGYTF.

This clonotype has a handful of counts. The CDR3 is CASSPVQGAYTDTQYF. DNA of the CDR3: TGTGCCAGCTCACCGGTACAGGGGGCGTATACAGATACGCAGTATTTT. The V gene is TRBV18, the J gene TRBJ2-3, with 9 bases aligning to TRBD1. The CDR3 consists of 16 residues. V lost 3 bases and J lost 3; bases outside the gene matches: 7. Looked up from germline, CDR1 is KGHSH and CDR2 is LQKENI.

CDR3 in DNA: TGCAGTGCCCTTAAAGGGGGCTCCGATTCACCCCTCCACTTT. Its translation is CSALKGGSDSPLHF. The chain has TRBV20-1 and TRBJ1-6; 7 bases line up with TRBD1. This CDR3 contains 14 residues. Germline V gene sequence: CDR1 DFQATT, CDR2 SNEGSKA (reference sequence). V lost 6 bases and J lost 8; bases outside the gene matches: 10.

A few counts support this clonotype. This CDR3 is CSARDTSGGPYNEQFF. In DNA form, the CDR3 reads TGCAGTGCTAGAGATACTAGCGGGGGACCCTACAATGAGCAGTTCTTC. The gene calls are TRBV20-1 and TRBJ2-1, with 11 bases aligning to TRBD2. Trimming cost V 0 bases and J 2 bases; bases outside gene matches: 3. The CDR3 is 16 amino acids. CDR1 DFQATT and CDR2 SNEGSKA come from the germline V gene (reference sequence).